Described below is a single T cell receptor beta chain sequence and its context. These data originate in a study of blood T cell repertoires in COVID-19. In the original analysis: From reference gene primer amplification, estimates of nucleated cell counts were derived. The protocol was immunoSEQ multiplex PCR, while the TCRdb copy is restricted to in-frame clones and leaves out a portion. The V and J calls and clone size come from that table; D and trimming were worked out from the DNA. This table holds approximately 170,000 clones, 80% to 90% found once. V lost 2 bases to trimming and J lost 3 bases; unmatched junction nucleotides: 17. Germline assignment: CDR1 GTSNPN and CDR2 SVGIG (reference sequence). The CDR3 runs 19 residues.

The TCR comes from a man aged 25 to 45 with acute or convalescent COVID-19. This chain links TRBV30 with TRBJ2-3; TRBD2 agrees at 10 bases. Sequencing was carried out using peripheral blood. The CDR3 region is CAWSPLIPLLAGATDTQYF. The DNA of the CDR3 is TGTGCCTGGAGTCCATTAATCCCTCTTCTAGCGGGGGCGACAGATACGCAGTATTTT.